This TCR beta chain was sequenced during a study of blood T cell repertoires in COVID-19. Across the study: Samples taken during acute and convalescent COVID-19 were collected in the United States, Italy and Spain. The cDNA or gDNA used as material had been derived from T cells, B-cell-depleted T cells, or PBMCs.

J lost 9 bases, V lost 4 bases, and 8 bases had no gene match. Looked up from germline, CDR1 is SGHAT and CDR2 is FQNNGV. The CDR3 is 15 amino acids. Original handling: Counts of nucleated cells, estimated from reference gene primer amplification, were obtained. Libraries were prepared by immunoSEQ multiplex PCR; TCRdb keeps only in-frame clonotypes and omits some of them. V and J calls and clone size follow that table, whereas D and trimming were derived from the DNA. Of 100,000 or so clones listed, about 85% are singletons. This chain joins TRBV11-2 and TRBJ2-3; 12 nucleotides agree with TRBD2. The sequence was collected from a man between 45 and 60 years old with active COVID-19. The sequencing input was peripheral blood. CDR3 region: CASSSLAGGLRTQYF. In DNA form, the CDR3 reads TGTGCCAGCAGCTCACTAGCGGGGGGCCTGAGGACGCAGTATTTT.